Below are 10 T cell receptor beta chains sequenced from a single sample in a study of T cell repertoires in cytomegalovirus infection. Their cognate antigens are unknown. TCRdb independently ran MiXCR on the reads; one entry per CDR3 protein. This sample has about 830,000 distinct CDR3 sequences, with 32% found just once. Sequencing used cultured CD8+ T cells from PBMCs, obtained from culture after CMV antigen stimulation. These receptors all stem from a human donor in good health (CMV status not recorded). Some clones in this sample may be carry-over from other donors' samples.

This clonotype was picked up many times. The V and J genes are TRBV7-8 and TRBJ2-1; 10 nucleotides match TRBD2. Looked up from germline, CDR1 is SGHVS and CDR2 is FQNEAQ. The CDR3 consists of 15 residues. The ends lost 4 bases at V and 3 bases at J; junction bases unmatched: 3. The CDR3 DNA reads TGTGCCAGCAGCTCCCAGCGGGGGGGCTACAATGAGCAGTTCTTC. Translating gives CASSSQRGGYNEQFF.

This clonotype was observed many times. The chain uses TRBV12-3 or TRBV12-4 and TRBJ2-2, with 8 bases identical to TRBD1. There are 15 residues in the CDR3. After removal of 5 bases from V and 2 bases from J, the junction contained 4 bases not matched to a gene. The chain's CDR3 is CASSRTGSNTGELFF. In DNA, the CDR3 is TGTGCCAGCAGTCGGACAGGGTCAAACACCGGGGAGCTGTTTTTT.

This clonotype was detected many times. The DNA of the CDR3 is TGTGCCAGCAGCCTCCGGACTAGCGGGGGCCCGAACACCGGGGAGCTGTTTTTT. Its translation is CASSLRTSGGPNTGELFF. The chain has TRBV7-3 and TRBJ2-2, with 13 bases that match TRBD2. V shed 5 bases, J shed 0 bases, and the junction held 6 bases outside the gene matches. Germline loops: CDR1 SGHTA, CDR2 FQGTGA. The CDR3 contains 18 residues.

In DNA form, the CDR3 reads TGTGCCAGCAGTTTAAGGAACGGCCAGGGTTTCGACTATGGCTACACCTTC. Translated: CASSLRNGQGFDYGYTF. The genes are TRBV27 and TRBJ1-2, with D perhaps matching TRBD1 (5 bases). Germline CDR1 MNHEY, CDR2 SMNVEV (reference sequence). The CDR3 sequence is 17 residues long. Trimming left V 2 bases short and J 3 bases short, with 19 bases between.

V is TRBV12-3 or TRBV12-4 and J is TRBJ1-2, with D unresolved. V dropped 3 bases and J dropped 6 bases, with 14 bases sitting between them. This CDR3 contains 14 residues. As DNA, the CDR3 is TGTGCCAGCAGTTTCGACGGTGTCGGGGATGGCTACACCTTC. It is translated as CASSFDGVGDGYTF.

The chain is built from TRBV7-6 and TRBJ1-5; the D gene is possibly TRBD1 (6 bases). Germline V lookup: CDR1 SGHVS, CDR2 FNYEAQ. V was cut by 5 bases and J by 9 bases, with 14 bases left in between. There are 13 residues in the CDR3. CDR3 residues: CASSGTTGRPQHF. CDR3 nucleotide sequence: TGTGCCAGCAGCGGGACAACAGGGCGGCCCCAGCATTTT. The complete variable domain, with remaining parts taken from reference TRBV7-6 and TRBJ1-5, reads GAGVSQSPRYKVTKRGQDVALRCDPISGHVSLYWYRQALGQGPEFLTYFNYEAQQDKSGLPNDRFSAERPEGSISTLTIQRTEQRDSAMYRCASSGTTGRPQHFGDGTRLSIL.

The chain combines TRBV19 with TRBJ1-1; 10 nucleotides agree with TRBD1. The germline CDR1 and CDR2 sequences are LNHDA and SQIVND (reference sequence). J was trimmed by 4 bases and V by 4 bases; bases with no gene match: 6. The CDR3 runs 15 residues. The CDR3 is CASSTSRTGGTEAFF. The CDR3, as DNA: TGTGCCAGTAGTACCTCGCGGACAGGGGGCACTGAAGCTTTCTTT.

V gene TRBV19 combines with J gene TRBJ1-5, with a possible D match to TRBD1 (6 bases). V was clipped by 5 bases and J by 9 bases, with 14 bases between them. This CDR3 region has 13 residues. Germline V gene lookup returns CDR1 LNHDA and CDR2 SQIVND (reference sequence). Here the CDR3 DNA reads TGTGCCAGTAGTGTGACAGGATCCAGGCCCCAGCATTTT. This codes for CASSVTGSRPQHF.

The chain combines TRBV20-1 with TRBJ2-5; D is perhaps TRBD1 or TRBD2 (5 bases each). The ends were cut back, 6 bases at V and 2 bases at J, with 22 bases in the middle. Per germline, CDR1 DFQATT and CDR2 SNEGSKA (reference sequence). This CDR3 is 16 amino acids long. CDR3 sequence: CSAFPWERGDQETQYF. The CDR3 bases are TGCAGTGCCTTTCCTTGGGAGCGAGGGGATCAAGAGACCCAGTACTTC.

The rearrangement joins TRBV20-1 to TRBJ2-3; D may be TRBD2 (5 bases). The CDR3 has 16 amino acids. Germline V gene lookup returns CDR1 DFQATT and CDR2 SNEGSKA (reference sequence). Trimming removed 0 bases at V and 2 bases at J, with 15 bases between. The CDR3 is CSARDLTSGDTDTQYF. The CDR3 DNA is TGCAGTGCTAGAGATCTGACCAGCGGTGACACAGATACGCAGTATTTT.